The 27 T cell receptor beta chains below all came from one sample that was sequenced in a study of blood T cells in healthy people across ages. The authors ran a second PCR of 7 to 11 cycles using a sample-barcoded 5' primer and a J-beta primer mix. One entry per CDR3 protein results from TCRdb running MiXCR on the 5' RACE reads. The table includes 1.5 million to 1.9 million distinct CDR3 sequences, 40% to 45% detected once. The source material was blood. These receptors all stem from a young woman in good health.

The sample holds a few counts of this clonotype. V and J are TRBV12-3 or TRBV12-4 and TRBJ2-7, with TRBD2 identical over 8 bases. The CDR3 has 15 residues. With V trimmed by 3 bases and J by 7 bases, 11 bases remained unmatched. The CDR3 protein is CASSFGGGIYNEQYF. In DNA, the CDR3 is TGTGCCAGCAGTTTCGGCGGGGGGATCTACAATGAGCAGTACTTC.

V gene TRBV5-1 combines with J gene TRBJ1-1; D gene unclear. The germline V gene encodes CDR1 SGHRS and CDR2 YFSETQ. The CDR3 is 16 residues long. V was clipped by 0 bases and J by 2 bases, with 14 bases between them. In DNA form, the CDR3 reads TGCGCCAGCAGCTTGGGATTCTCGCGCCCCAACACTGAAGCTTTCTTT. Translated: CASSLGFSRPNTEAFF. The variable domain in full, with the rest retrieved from reference TRBV5-1 and TRBJ1-1, is KAGVTQTPRYLIKTRGQQVTLSCSPISGHRSVSWYQQTPGQGLQFLFEYFSETQRNKGNFPGRFSGRQFSNSRSEMNVSTLELGDSALYLCASSLGFSRPNTEAFFGQGTRLTVV.

The rearrangement uses TRBV3-1 and TRBJ2-4; 12 bases map to TRBD1. This CDR3 is 20 amino acids long. Unmatched junction bases numbered 15, after V lost 4 bases and J lost 2 bases. Germline CDR1 is LGHDT and CDR2 is YNNKEL (reference sequence). The CDR3 bases are TGTGCCAGCAGCCGAGAAGGGGGACCGGGACAGGGGGCTCCCAAAAACATTCAGTACTTC. This codes for CASSREGGPGQGAPKNIQYF.

This clonotype turned up a few times. V usage is TRBV21-1 and J usage is TRBJ2-3; the table's D call of TRBD1 was not tested on the DNA. TRBV21-1 is a known pseudogene. CDR3 length: 16 residues. The CDR3 region is CASSKDRTGGADTQYF. The CDR3 DNA reads TGTGCCAGCAGCAAAGATCGGACAGGGGGCGCAGATACGCAGTATTTT.

V gene TRBV18 combines with J gene TRBJ1-5; D is possibly TRBD1 (6 bases). V lost 0 bases and J 7 bases, leaving 19 bases between the germline ends. CDR1 and CDR2 (germline): KGHSH, LQKENI. The CDR3 is 17 residues long. The CDR3 DNA reads as TGTGCCAGCTCACCACCGGTTTCGGGGGCGGTTGGGCAGCCCCAGCATTTT. Protein sequence: CASSPPVSGAVGQPQHF.

This clonotype was found a few times. The chain combines TRBV15 with TRBJ1-2; D is uncertain. From germline, CDR1 is LNHNV and CDR2 YYDKDF (reference sequence). Trimming removed 1 base from V and 2 bases from J, with 8 bases in between. The CDR3 totals 14 residues. CDR3 sequence: CATSRGERNYGYTF. As DNA, the CDR3 is TGTGCCACCAGCAGAGGAGAGAGGAACTATGGCTACACCTTC.

This rearrangement joins TRBV20-1 to TRBJ2-2; 8 bases map to TRBD2. V was pared by 6 bases and J by 4 bases, with 4 bases of the junction left unmatched. This CDR3 has 13 amino acids. Germline V gene data show CDR1 as DFQATT and CDR2 as SNEGSKA (reference sequence). As DNA, the CDR3 is TGCAGTGCCGGGGGGGGAACCACCGGGGAGCTGTTTTTT. Translating gives CSAGGGTTGELFF.

The rearrangement joins TRBV7-2 to TRBJ2-5; no definite D call. The V gene lost 1 base and the J gene lost 1 base, with 7 bases spanning the gap. CDR1 and CDR2 (germline): SGHTA, FQGNSA. There are 14 residues in the CDR3. This CDR3 is CASSLEVGQETQYF. CDR3 sequence (DNA): TGTGCCAGCAGCTTAGAGGTGGGCCAAGAGACCCAGTACTTC.

This chain joins TRBV10-3 and TRBJ2-7; possible D gene TRBD2, 5 bases. The J call may be wrong; the DNA end is better matched by TRBJ2-4. The CDR3 is 16 amino acids. CDR1 ENHRY and CDR2 SYGVKD come from the germline V gene. The DNA of the CDR3 is TGTGCCATCAGTGAGTCCGAGGGCCCCGTTAAAAACATTCAGTACTTC. It is translated as CAISESEGPVKNIQYF.

CDR3 DNA: TGTGCCAGCAGCACCGGGGCAGGGACCTACGAGCAGTACTTC. This translates into CASSTGAGTYEQYF. V gene TRBV7-9 combines with J gene TRBJ2-7; tentatively, D is TRBD1 or TRBD2 (5 bases each). This CDR3 has 14 amino acids. Germline lookup yields CDR1 SEHNR and CDR2 FQNEAQ (reference sequence). Trimming cost V 5 bases and J 2 bases, with 13 bases left between them.

The CDR3 sequence: CASSFDRVRTGELFF. CDR3 coding DNA: TGTGCCAGCAGCTTCGACAGGGTCCGCACCGGGGAGCTGTTTTTT. The rearrangement uses TRBV6-2 or TRBV6-3 and TRBJ2-2; TRBD1 matches 7 bases. The J segment lost 4 bases and the V segment lost 6 bases, leaving 8 bases of the junction unmatched. The V gene's germline CDR1 is MNHEY and CDR2 SVGEGT. CDR3 length: 15 residues.

Turning to this clonotype: One end of the junction is discordant with germline, which a read error may explain. The chain employs TRBV4-3 and TRBJ2-3; weak D call: TRBD1 (5 bases). The CDR3 has 15 amino acids. CDR1 is LGHNA and CDR2 is YSLEER in the germline V gene. The CDR3 is CASSQDRIGADAQYF. The CDR3 region has the DNA TGCGCCAGCAGCCAAGACCGGATAGGGGCAGATGCGCAGTATTTT.

The rearrangement uses TRBV4-2 and TRBJ2-7; 9 bases fit TRBD2. Germline V gives CDR1 LGHNA, CDR2 YNFKEQ. This CDR3 contains 14 residues. Unmatched junction bases numbered 4, after V lost 2 bases and J lost 5 bases. CDR3 residues: CASSQTSGQDEQYF. CDR3 DNA sequence: TGTGCCAGCAGCCAAACTAGCGGGCAAGACGAGCAGTACTTC.

As concerns this clonotype: One end of the junction does not line up with germline, which may come from a read error. The chain couples TRBV7-9 to TRBJ1-4, with D unresolved. This CDR3 has 14 residues. The germline CDR1 and CDR2 sequences are SEHNR and FQNEAQ (reference sequence). DNA of the CDR3: TGTGCTAGCAGCTCCAGTGCCTATAATGAAAAACTGTTTTTT. This codes for CASSSSAYNEKLFF.

This clonotype was picked up a small number of times. DNA of the CDR3: TGTGCCACCAGCAGAGACACCTTCTACGAGCAGTACTTC. Its protein product is CATSRDTFYEQYF. This chain uses TRBV15 with TRBJ2-7; no definite D call. Trimming removed 0 bases at V and 3 bases at J, with 6 bases between. The CDR3 spans 13 residues. Germline-derived CDR1 and CDR2 are LNHNV and YYDKDF (reference sequence).

At least ten counts were recorded for this clonotype. The J gene is TRBJ1-2, the V gene TRBV5-1; TRBD1 is a possible D gene (6 bases). Germline V CDR1 and CDR2: SGHRS, YFSETQ. V gave up 4 bases and J gave up 4 bases, with 11 bases separating them. The CDR3 spans 13 residues. The CDR3, as DNA: TGCGCCAGCAGCAGGGACAAATCCTATGGCTACACCTTC. As protein: CASSRDKSYGYTF. Using reference TRBV5-1 and TRBJ1-2 for the parts outside the CDR3, the full variable domain is KAGVTQTPRYLIKTRGQQVTLSCSPISGHRSVSWYQQTPGQGLQFLFEYFSETQRNKGNFPGRFSGRQFSNSRSEMNVSTLELGDSALYLCASSRDKSYGYTFGSGTRLTVV.

In its sample, this clonotype was seen a few times. The rearrangement uses TRBV7-9 and TRBJ2-7, with a weak D call TRBD1 (6 bases). V lost 5 bases and J lost 2, with 13 bases in between. CDR1 is SEHNR, CDR2 FQNEAQ, per germline (reference sequence). The CDR3 totals 14 residues. CDR3 DNA sequence: TGTGCCAGCAGCGAATGGGGGCAGACCTACGAGCAGTACTTC. This sequence encodes CASSEWGQTYEQYF.

The rearrangement links TRBV20-1 to TRBJ2-4; TRBD2 matches at 9 bases. The V segment lost 4 bases and the J segment 0 bases; nucleotides outside the gene matches: 7. The CDR3 contains 16 residues. Germline values: CDR1 DFQATT, CDR2 SNEGSKA (reference sequence). The DNA for the CDR3 is TGCAGTGCTATGGCGGGAGGGCCTTCAGCCAAAAACATTCAGTACTTC. It translates to CSAMAGGPSAKNIQYF.

Notes on this clonotype: Germline is not matched at one junction end, which may reflect a read error. DNA of the CDR3: TGTGCCAGCAGTCACTCTGGGACAGGGGGCGTTTTCGGCAATCAGCCCCAGCATTTT. Its translation: CASSHSGTGGVFGNQPQHF. This chain links TRBV6-2 or TRBV6-3 with TRBJ1-5, with 12 bases that match TRBD1. This CDR3 spans 19 amino acids. The germline gives CDR1 MNHEY, CDR2 SVGEGT.

The chain links TRBV9 to TRBJ2-7; TRBD2 matches at 9 bases. V lost 1 base, J lost 3 bases, and 5 bases stayed unmatched. CDR1 SGDLS and CDR2 YYNGEE come from the germline V gene. This CDR3 is 15 amino acids long. DNA for the CDR3: TGTGCCAGCAGCGTAAGACTAGCGGAGAACTACGAGCAGTACTTC. It encodes CASSVRLAENYEQYF.

The chain is built from TRBV20-1 and TRBJ1-1; D gene ambiguous. Trimming pared 6 bases from V and 2 bases from J, leaving 10 bases between. This CDR3 region has 12 residues. The germline gives CDR1 DFQATT, CDR2 SNEGSKA (reference sequence). CDR3 protein: CSALGVNTEAFF. CDR3 DNA sequence: TGCAGTGCGCTTGGGGTTAACACTGAAGCTTTCTTT.

This sequence joins TRBV5-1 and TRBJ2-5; 7 nucleotides align to TRBD1. This CDR3 has 14 amino acids. The trim removed 5 bases at V and 0 bases at J, leaving 4 bases unmatched. CDR1 is SGHRS, CDR2 YFSETQ, per germline. This CDR3 is CASRPGQYQETQYF. The CDR3 coding sequence is TGCGCCAGCAGACCGGGACAGTACCAAGAGACCCAGTACTTC.

The chain uses TRBV6-6 and TRBJ2-7, with D uncertain. Germline assignment: CDR1 MNHNY and CDR2 SVGAGI (reference sequence). Trimming removed 2 bases at V and 0 bases at J, with 11 bases between. This CDR3 spans 15 amino acids. The CDR3 region is CASSYVASSSYEQYF. CDR3 DNA: TGTGCCAGCAGTTACGTGGCTTCGAGCTCCTACGAGCAGTACTTC.

V and J are TRBV12-3 or TRBV12-4 and TRBJ1-5; weak D call: TRBD1 (6 bases). Trimming shortened V by 6 bases and J by 6 bases, and 18 bases separated the two germline ends. The CDR3 sequence is 15 residues long. The CDR3 region has the DNA TGTGCCAGCAGCTTATCGGACAGTCGCGGTCAGCCCCAGCATTTT. The encoded protein is CASSLSDSRGQPQHF.

The chain recombines TRBV4-3 with TRBJ2-2, with D perhaps TRBD1 (6 bases). V was pared by 4 bases and J by 4 bases, with 19 bases between. Germline V gene data show CDR1 as LGHNA and CDR2 as YSLEER. CDR3 length: 17 residues. The CDR3: CASSLYTRGSGTGELFF. CDR3 nucleotide sequence: TGCGCCAGCAGCCTCTATACCAGGGGATCGGGCACCGGGGAGCTGTTTTTT.

This chain uses TRBV21-1 with TRBJ1-1. TRBV21-1 is a listed pseudogene. This CDR3 contains 14 residues. The chain's CDR3 is CASSSRQANTEAFF. CDR3 coding DNA: TGTGCCAGCAGCTCTCGGCAGGCGAACACTGAAGCTTTCTTT.

The gene calls are TRBV7-3 and TRBJ1-1; D gene unclear. V lost 0 bases and J lost 2, with 7 bases in between. The CDR3 is 14 residues long. Germline CDR1 reads SGHTA; CDR2 reads FQGTGA. CDR3 region: CASSLTTLNTEAFF. CDR3 in DNA: TGTGCCAGCAGCTTAACGACATTAAACACTGAAGCTTTCTTT.